A single sample gave rise to the 27 T cell receptor beta chains below, sequenced in a study of OX40 agonist ivuxolimab in advanced cancers. Libraries were built with the immunoSEQ multiplex PCR assay. Sourced from immuneACCESS, this table was stored by TCRdb with only in-frame sequences that have V and J called. A share of the clones is absent; for the studies checked, an unresolved V gene accounts for under half, and the remainder has no known explanation. In all, the sample holds 55,000 to 70,000 clones, and roughly 80% of those were seen once. Jointly, the top ten make up more than 1.4% of the sample. The material was CD4+ or CD8+ T cells sorted from blood, obtained in a trial of the OX40 agonist ivuxolimab. The receptors shown here come from an adult with an advanced solid tumor such as melanoma, head and neck, liver or kidney cancer.

The chain uses TRBV5-6 and TRBJ1-5, with TRBD1 matching 8 bases. The germline gives CDR1 SGHDT, CDR2 YYEEEE. Trimming cost V 0 bases and J 3 bases; bases outside gene matches: 5. The length of the CDR3 is 16 residues. The CDR3 is CASSLDRGAANQPQHF. The CDR3 DNA follows: TGTGCCAGCAGCTTGGACAGGGGGGCGGCCAATCAGCCCCAGCATTTT.

V is TRBV6-8 and J is TRBJ1-2; a weak D match, TRBD1 (6 bases). CDR1 is MNHGY, CDR2 SAAAGT, per germline. Trimming shortened V by 2 bases and J by 6 bases, and 13 bases separated the two germline ends. The CDR3 has 14 amino acids. In DNA form, the CDR3 reads TGTGCCAGCAGTTACCAGGGGCCCGGCCATGGCTACACCTTC. Amino acids: CASSYQGPGHGYTF.

The genes are TRBV19 and TRBJ2-3; TRBD2 aligns across 11 bases. This CDR3 contains 18 residues. Per germline, CDR1 LNHDA and CDR2 SQIVND (reference sequence). Trimming cost V 3 bases and J 0 bases; bases outside gene matches: 8. The CDR3 here is CASSIRTSGGRSTDTQYF. The CDR3 coding sequence is TGTGCCAGTAGTATTAGAACTAGCGGGGGCCGTAGCACAGATACGCAGTATTTT.

The chain is built from TRBV19 and TRBJ1-2; the match to TRBD1 covers 11 bases. Germline loops: CDR1 LNHDA, CDR2 SQIVND (reference sequence). The CDR3 totals 15 residues. Losses at the gene ends were 7 bases for V and 4 bases for J; bases not matched to a gene: 8. CDR3 in amino acids: CASTPGQGGLYGYTF. The CDR3 DNA reads as TGTGCCAGTACCCCGGGACAGGGGGGCCTCTATGGCTACACCTTC. Supplemented by reference TRBV19 and TRBJ1-2, the full variable domain reads DGGITQSPKYLFRKEGQNVTLSCEQNLNHDAMYWYRQDPGQGLRLIYYSQIVNDFQKGDIAEGYSVSREKKESFPLTVTSAQKNPTAFYLCASTPGQGGLYGYTFGSGTRLTVV.

The rearrangement joins TRBV18 to TRBJ1-3; D not resolved. V gave up 3 bases and J gave up 4 bases, with 13 bases separating them. Germline V lookup: CDR1 KGHSH, CDR2 LQKENI. The CDR3 is made up of 15 amino acids. This CDR3 reads CASSPAVPLGNTIYF. CDR3 bases: TGTGCCAGCTCACCGGCGGTCCCACTAGGAAACACCATATATTTT.

This clone was recorded a few times. V and J are TRBV27 and TRBJ1-1; 11 bases line up with TRBD1. The V gene end was trimmed by 5 bases and the J gene end by 6 bases; junction bases not matched to a gene: 8. This CDR3 has 15 amino acids. Germline CDR1 MNHEY, CDR2 SMNVEV (reference sequence). The CDR3 is CASSQDRGRIPEAFF. The CDR3 nucleotides read TGTGCCAGCAGTCAGGACAGGGGGCGCATTCCTGAAGCTTTCTTT.

CDR3 amino acids: CASSIRGSRQGQETQYF. The CDR3 nucleotides are TGTGCCAGCAGCATTAGAGGGTCGAGACAGGGCCAAGAGACCCAGTACTTC. The rearrangement links TRBV11-2 to TRBJ2-5; TRBD1 aligns across 7 bases. CDR3 length equals 17 residues. V gave up 5 bases and J gave up 1 base; unmatched junction bases: 13. Germline CDR1 reads SGHAT; CDR2 reads FQNNGV.

The chain combines TRBV6-5 with TRBJ2-7, with D hard to call. The CDR3 is 16 residues long. Per germline, CDR1 MNHEY and CDR2 SVGAGI. Trimming took off 2 bases at V and 2 bases at J, with 16 bases between the two ends. The CDR3 sequence: CASSYIRFSMPYEQYF. CDR3 DNA sequence: TGTGCCAGCAGTTACATCAGGTTTTCAATGCCCTACGAGCAGTACTTC.

This chain links TRBV2 with TRBJ1-1, with D unresolved. V was trimmed by 5 bases and J by 1 base, leaving 8 bases between them. Looked up from germline, CDR1 is SNHLY and CDR2 is FYNNEI. The CDR3 loop spans 13 amino acids. The CDR3 sequence: CASSNVGNTEAFF. CDR3 sequence (DNA): TGTGCCAGCAGTAACGTGGGGAACACTGAAGCTTTCTTT.

This clone was seen more than once but under ten times. The chain is built from TRBV7-8 and TRBJ2-2; no reliable D call. With 5 bases removed from V and 4 bases from J, the gap between germline ends came to 14 bases. The V gene's germline CDR1 is SGHVS and CDR2 FQNEAQ. This CDR3 contains 15 residues. In nucleotides, the CDR3 is TGTGCCAGCAGCAAATGGGAACGGAGCACCGGGGAGCTGTTTTTT. This codes for CASSKWERSTGELFF.

The rearrangement uses TRBV7-2 and TRBJ2-1; 9 nucleotides line up with TRBD2. The CDR3 covers 15 residues. J was trimmed by 4 bases and V by 1 base; bases with no gene match: 2. Germline V gene lookup returns CDR1 SGHTA and CDR2 FQGNSA. DNA for the CDR3: TGTGCCAGCAGCTTAGTTCTAGCGGGATACAATGAGCAGTTCTTC. Its translation: CASSLVLAGYNEQFF.

J is TRBJ2-5 and V is TRBV9, with D tentatively TRBD1 (6 bases). Germline loops: CDR1 SGDLS, CDR2 YYNGEE. The CDR3 is 13 amino acids. Trimming took off 0 bases at V and 5 bases at J, with 8 bases between the two ends. This CDR3 is CASSVAGAETQYF. CDR3 DNA sequence: TGTGCCAGCAGCGTAGCAGGGGCGGAGACCCAGTACTTC.

The CDR3 region is CASSPGRSGEGYTF. The CDR3, as DNA: TGCGCCAGCAGCCCGGGGAGGTCAGGGGAAGGCTACACCTTC. This sequence joins TRBV5-1 and TRBJ1-2; weak D call: TRBD1 (6 bases). V was pared by 4 bases and J by 8 bases, with 18 bases between. The CDR3 consists of 14 residues. CDR1 SGHRS and CDR2 YFSETQ come from the germline V gene.

This clone came up a few times. This rearrangement joins TRBV10-3 to TRBJ2-1; D is ambiguous. This CDR3 is 16 amino acids long. Germline CDR1 ENHRY, CDR2 SYGVKD. The germline V and J ends were trimmed by 0 bases and 8 bases, with 17 bases remaining between them. The CDR3 is CAISESTDSLSDEQFF. CDR3 coding DNA: TGTGCCATCAGTGAGTCGACTGACTCTCTCTCGGATGAGCAGTTCTTC.

The V and J genes are TRBV6-5 and TRBJ1-2; D remains ambiguous. The CDR3 spans 11 residues. V lost 10 bases to trimming and J lost 4 bases, with 10 bases between them. Germline loops: CDR1 MNHEY, CDR2 SVGAGI. The CDR3 DNA follows: TGTGCCACTCGAGGGCTCTATGGCTACACCTTC. Translating it yields CATRGLYGYTF.

The chain couples TRBV6-1 to TRBJ2-3; 12 bases agree with TRBD2. The V and J ends lost 4 bases and 2 bases, in that order; junction bases with no gene match: 10. This CDR3 contains 18 residues. Germline V gene lookup returns CDR1 MNHNS and CDR2 SASEGT. Here the CDR3 DNA reads TGTGCCAGCAGTGCACTAGCGGGGGGCCTCCGTAACACAGATACGCAGTATTTT. Its protein is CASSALAGGLRNTDTQYF.

V usage is TRBV7-2 and J usage is TRBJ2-3, with 10 bases that match TRBD2. V lost 1 base to trimming and J lost 4 bases; unmatched junction nucleotides: 5. The CDR3 runs to 16 residues. Germline loops: CDR1 SGHTA, CDR2 FQGNSA. The CDR3: CASSLGPAGGADTQYF. CDR3 DNA: TGTGCCAGCAGCTTAGGGCCAGCGGGGGGGGCAGATACGCAGTATTTT.

This chain uses TRBV28 with TRBJ2-7, with TRBD2 matching over 10 bases. In germline, CDR1 is MDHEN, CDR2 SYDVKM. The CDR3 has 16 amino acids. Trimming at V came to 4 bases and at J to 2 bases, leaving 8 bases not matched to a gene. The CDR3 region is CASSSAGTSETYEQYF. In DNA form, the CDR3 reads TGTGCCAGCAGTTCGGCCGGGACTAGCGAAACCTACGAGCAGTACTTC.

The chain uses TRBV9 and TRBJ2-7, with D possibly matching TRBD1 (7 bases). Trimming left V 2 bases short and J 5 bases short, with 20 bases between. CDR3 length equals 16 residues. Germline assignment: CDR1 SGDLS and CDR2 YYNGEE. CDR3 DNA sequence: TGTGCCAGCAGCGTTAGACAGGGCTCGGGAGTGAACGAGCAGTACTTC. Translating gives CASSVRQGSGVNEQYF. Drawing the rest from reference TRBV9 and TRBJ2-7, the complete variable domain is DSGVTQTPKHLITATGQRVTLRCSPRSGDLSVYWYQQSLDQGLQFLIQYYNGEERAKGNILERFSAQQFPDLHSELNLSSLELGDSALYFCASSVRQGSGVNEQYFGPGTRLTVT.

This clone was recorded only once. The chain recombines TRBV28 with TRBJ2-2; 8 positions agree with TRBD2. Losses at the gene ends were 6 bases for V and 0 bases for J; bases not matched to a gene: 6. Germline V lookup: CDR1 MDHEN, CDR2 SYDVKM. The CDR3 contains 16 residues. The CDR3 region is CASRSRGGPNTGELFF. The CDR3 DNA reads TGTGCCAGCAGATCTCGGGGGGGCCCGAACACCGGGGAGCTGTTTTTT.

The V call is TRBV28, the J call TRBJ2-3; D gene uncertain. Germline lookup yields CDR1 MDHEN and CDR2 SYDVKM. This CDR3 is 13 amino acids long. The germline V and J ends were trimmed by 3 bases and 4 bases, with 8 bases remaining between them. This CDR3 reads CASSFLDPDTQYF. CDR3 DNA sequence: TGTGCCAGCAGTTTCCTTGACCCAGATACGCAGTATTTT.

The genes are TRBV29-1 and TRBJ1-1, with D tentatively TRBD1 (5 bases). This CDR3 has 12 amino acids. Trimming pared 2 bases from V and 6 bases from J, leaving 10 bases between. CDR1 and CDR2 (germline): SQVTM, ANQGSEA. In DNA form, the CDR3 reads TGCAGCGTTGAATCGGGGACGGCTGAAGCTTTCTTT. This translates into CSVESGTAEAFF. Full variable domain (outside the CDR3, taken from reference TRBV29-1 and TRBJ1-1): SAVISQKPSRDICQRGTSLTIQCQVDSQVTMMFWYRQQPGQSLTLIATANQGSEATYESGFVIDKFPISRPNLTFSTLTVSNMSPEDSSIYLCSVESGTAEAFFGQGTRLTVV.

The chain is built from TRBV19 and TRBJ1-1, with unresolved D. This CDR3 is built from 13 residues. Germline CDR1 reads LNHDA; CDR2 reads SQIVND (reference sequence). With 3 bases removed from V and 1 base from J, the gap between germline ends came to 6 bases. The CDR3 protein is CASSMTRNTEAFF. CDR3 nucleotide sequence: TGTGCCAGTAGTATGACACGGAACACTGAAGCTTTCTTT.

The chain uses TRBV7-9 and TRBJ2-5, with 7 bases lining up with TRBD2. The CDR3 totals 16 residues. Germline CDR1 and CDR2: SEHNR and FQNEAQ (reference sequence). V trimming: 5 bases; J trimming: 11 bases; junction bases outside the gene matches: 20. For the CDR3, the DNA is TGTGCCAGCAGCCGGGTCGTGGGTACAGCGGGGTTGGAGCAGTACTTC. Its protein is CASSRVVGTAGLEQYF. Full variable domain (missing parts from reference TRBV7-9 and TRBJ2-5): DTGVSQNPRHKITKRGQNVTFRCDPISEHNRLYWYRQTLGQGPEFLTYFQNEAQLEKSRLLSDRFSAERPKGSFSTLEIQRTEQGDSAMYLCASSRVVGTAGLEQYFGPGTRLLVL.

The chain couples TRBV10-2 to TRBJ1-1; D uncertain. CDR1 is WSHSY, CDR2 SAAADI, per germline. The CDR3 runs to 11 residues. With 7 bases removed from V and 1 base from J, the gap between germline ends came to 4 bases. CDR3: CASMWNTEAFF. The CDR3, as DNA: TGCGCCAGCATGTGGAACACTGAAGCTTTCTTT.

The CDR3 nucleotides read TGTGCCAGTAGTATCGTCCAACGCAGCACAGATACGCAGTATTTT. This codes for CASSIVQRSTDTQYF. V usage is TRBV19 and J usage is TRBJ2-3; D is undetermined. The V gene lost 3 bases and the J gene lost 0 bases, with 10 bases spanning the gap. This CDR3 spans 15 amino acids. CDR1 is LNHDA, CDR2 SQIVND, per germline (reference sequence).

J is TRBJ2-7 and V is TRBV10-3, with D possibly matching TRBD2 (5 bases). The CDR3 is 16 amino acids. V was trimmed by 3 bases and J by 0 bases, leaving 15 bases between them. The germline V gene encodes CDR1 ENHRY and CDR2 SYGVKD. Here the CDR3 reads CAISDVGGQSSYEQYF. The CDR3 nucleotides read TGTGCCATCAGTGATGTCGGCGGGCAGAGCTCCTACGAGCAGTACTTC.